The following is a TCR beta chain sequence with its context. Its matching antigen is unknown. Amplification used 60 Vbeta primers and 13 Jbeta primers. TCRdb's table, derived via immunoSEQ multiplex PCR, lists solely in-frame clones and lacks some. The sample contains 200,000 to 250,000 clones, around 89% of which appear only once. This sample was included in a study of cytomegalovirus exposure and HLA in healthy donors. General study results and limits: An assumption of roughly uniform sequencing depth across donors underlay the presence/absence analyses.

Unrecorded immune exposure was likely among donors, who were nominally healthy when sampled. With V trimmed by 7 bases and J by 2 bases, 9 bases remained unmatched. Germline V gene lookup returns CDR1 SGHVS and CDR2 FQNEAQ. CDR3 length: 15 amino acids. This TCR was recovered from a woman younger than 30 in good health and CMV-seronegative. Sample: PBMCs. The rearrangement joins TRBV7-8 to TRBJ2-3; 7 nucleotides align to TRBD2. The CDR3 sequence: CASTQAGSVTDTQYF. CDR3 nucleotide sequence: TGTGCCAGCACCCAAGCGGGATCCGTCACAGATACGCAGTATTTT.